This T cell receptor beta chain came from a study of blood T cell repertoires in COVID-19. V lost 3 bases and J lost 6; bases outside the gene matches: 5. This CDR3 contains 13 residues. Using immunoSEQ multiplex PCR, the repertoire was profiled, and TCRdb retains in-frame clones only, with some absent. Among around 310,000 clones listed, roughly 91% were seen once. Input material: PBMCs or T cells enriched from blood (not recorded which). This chain joins TRBV12-3 or TRBV12-4 and TRBJ2-7, with 7 bases matching TRBD2. This clonotype originated in a woman younger than 45 who had recovered from COVID-19. CDR3 sequence: CASSFRGGGEQYF. As DNA, the CDR3 is TGTGCCAGCAGTTTCCGCGGGGGAGGCGAGCAGTACTTC.